The 32 T cell receptor beta chains reported below all come from one sample, sequenced in a study of T-cell reconstitution after alpha-beta-depleted transplantation in children. Library preparation (for TCRbeta) was performed with unique molecular identifiers. TCRdb reanalysed the PCR reads using MiXCR and keeps one entry per CDR3 protein. The sample lists hundreds of thousands of distinct CDR3 sequences; more than 10% were seen once. Material: PBMCs from the stem cell graft donor, obtained from the stem cell graft. These receptor sequences come from a human donor who donated a stem cell graft to a child with acute lymphoblastic leukemia.

This clonotype was recorded many times. The genes are TRBV12-3 or TRBV12-4 and TRBJ2-7; D remains ambiguous. This CDR3 is 13 amino acids long. Trimming removed 7 bases at V and 0 bases at J, with 10 bases between. This chain's CDR3 is CASNYDTSYEQYF. In DNA, the CDR3 is TGTGCCAGCAACTACGACACCTCCTACGAGCAGTACTTC.

Many counts were recorded for this clonotype. The V and J genes are TRBV7-9 and TRBJ2-7, with 13 positions matching TRBD2. V shed 5 bases and J 6 bases; nucleotides not matched to a gene: 13. CDR3 length: 17 residues. CDR1 is SEHNR and CDR2 is FQNEAQ in the germline V gene (reference sequence). DNA for the CDR3: TGTGCCAGCAGCCCCTTATCCCCGGGACTAGCGGGACGCGAGCAGTACTTC. This codes for CASSPLSPGLAGREQYF.

This clonotype has at least ten counts. The chain joins TRBV20-1 to TRBJ1-5, with 9 bases identical to TRBD1. Trimming at V came to 6 bases and at J to 5 bases, leaving 5 bases not matched to a gene. The CDR3 has 13 amino acids. CDR1 is DFQATT and CDR2 is SNEGSKA in the germline V gene (reference sequence). CDR3 sequence (DNA): TGCAGTGCCGGGGACAGGGAAGATCAGCCCCAGCATTTT. Translation: CSAGDREDQPQHF.

This clonotype was detected many times. The chain employs TRBV7-9 and TRBJ2-1, with TRBD1 matching over 8 bases. Trimming removed 5 bases from V and 3 bases from J; junction bases left unmatched: 3. In germline, CDR1 is SEHNR, CDR2 FQNEAQ (reference sequence). This CDR3 spans 14 amino acids. The CDR3 sequence: CASSPTGGYNEQFF. CDR3 DNA sequence: TGTGCCAGCAGCCCCACAGGGGGCTACAATGAGCAGTTCTTC.

This clonotype was seen many times. V gene TRBV12-3 or TRBV12-4 combines with J gene TRBJ2-2; 9 nucleotides agree with TRBD1. The CDR3 runs 14 residues. V trimming: 6 bases; J trimming: 7 bases; junction bases outside the gene matches: 6. The CDR3 DNA sequence: TGTGCCAGCAGGATACCGGGACAGGGCGGGGAGCTGTTTTTT. It codes for CASRIPGQGGELFF.

A few counts support this clonotype. The CDR3 sequence: CATLGQDTGELFF. The CDR3 bases are TGTGCCACTCTCGGGCAGGACACCGGGGAGCTGTTTTTT. The chain combines TRBV6-2 or TRBV6-3 with TRBJ2-2; D not resolved. This CDR3 contains 13 residues. V was shortened by 10 bases and J by 3 bases, with 12 bases between the two germline ends. Germline V lookup: CDR1 MNHEY, CDR2 SVGEGT.

At least ten counts were recorded for this clonotype. The V and J genes are TRBV5-1 and TRBJ2-5; the D gene could be TRBD1 or TRBD2 (6 bases each). Trimming took off 4 bases at V and 4 bases at J, with 14 bases between the two ends. The CDR3 runs 14 residues. The V gene's germline CDR1 is SGHRS and CDR2 YFSETQ. The DNA for the CDR3 is TGCGCCAGCAGCGCCTCAAAGGGGGGAGAGACCCAGTACTTC. Its translation: CASSASKGGETQYF.

This clonotype was counted many times. This chain links TRBV5-1 with TRBJ1-3; D remains ambiguous. Germline CDR1 is SGHRS and CDR2 is YFSETQ. The V end lost 4 bases, the J end lost 4 bases, and 12 bases lay between the germline ends. The CDR3 is made up of 14 amino acids. The CDR3 DNA reads as TGCGCCAGCAGCCCCGTCTCAGCGGGAAACACCATATATTTT. Amino acid sequence: CASSPVSAGNTIYF.

This clonotype came up many times. The gene calls are TRBV20-1 and TRBJ2-7, with 11 bases matching TRBD2. V lost 7 bases to trimming and J lost 1 base; unmatched junction nucleotides: 6. The CDR3 consists of 14 residues. CDR1 and CDR2 from the germline V gene are DFQATT and SNEGSKA (reference sequence). CDR3 sequence reads: CSVRTSGWSYEQYF. The CDR3 DNA is TGCAGTGTCCGGACTAGCGGGTGGTCCTACGAGCAGTACTTC.

This clonotype came up many times. This rearrangement joins TRBV12-3 or TRBV12-4 to TRBJ2-6; D possibly corresponds to TRBD2 (5 bases). The V end lost 2 bases, the J end lost 0 bases, and 20 bases lay between the germline ends. This CDR3 contains 20 residues. The CDR3: CASSLLSLRGKHSGANVLTF. The CDR3 DNA follows: TGTGCCAGCAGTTTACTCAGTCTTCGAGGGAAGCACTCTGGGGCCAACGTCCTGACTTTC.

This clonotype came up many times. The gene calls are TRBV4-2 and TRBJ2-1; 7 bases match TRBD1. Germline assignment: CDR1 LGHNA and CDR2 YNFKEQ. The trim removed 6 bases at V and 0 bases at J, leaving 5 bases unmatched. CDR3 length: 15 amino acids. CDR3 bases: TGTGCCAGCAGATGGGCAGGGGGCTCCTACAATGAGCAGTTCTTC. This sequence encodes CASRWAGGSYNEQFF.

Only a few counts were recorded for this clonotype. V usage is TRBV10-3 and J usage is TRBJ1-5; D may be TRBD1 (5 bases). Germline V CDR1 and CDR2: ENHRY, SYGVKD. The CDR3 loop spans 15 amino acids. Trimming left V 0 bases short and J 5 bases short, with 11 bases between. The CDR3 spells CAISESTGYDQPQHF. The CDR3 DNA follows: TGTGCCATCAGTGAGTCAACAGGCTACGATCAGCCCCAGCATTTT.

This clonotype was recorded many times. The chain combines TRBV29-1 with TRBJ1-1; no firm D call. V gave up 4 bases and J gave up 1 base, with 4 bases separating them. This CDR3 is built from 11 residues. Per the germline V gene, CDR1 is SQVTM and CDR2 is ANQGSEA. The CDR3 is CSVVSNTEAFF. For the CDR3, the DNA is TGCAGCGTTGTTTCGAACACTGAAGCTTTCTTT. The whole variable domain, filled in from reference TRBV29-1 and TRBJ1-1, reads SAVISQKPSRDICQRGTSLTIQCQVDSQVTMMFWYRQQPGQSLTLIATANQGSEATYESGFVIDKFPISRPNLTFSTLTVSNMSPEDSSIYLCSVVSNTEAFFGQGTRLTVV.

The sample holds a few counts of this clonotype. CDR3 DNA sequence: TGTGCCAGCAGCCGGCCGGGACTAGCGGGGGCTGGGGCCAACGTCCTGACTTTC. Protein sequence: CASSRPGLAGAGANVLTF. This chain links TRBV28 with TRBJ2-6; 14 nucleotides line up with TRBD2. This CDR3 region has 18 residues. The V segment lost 6 bases and the J segment 2 bases; nucleotides outside the gene matches: 6. Germline V gives CDR1 MDHEN, CDR2 SYDVKM.

Comment on this clonotype: Since a much larger clone is just one base distant, this may be a read error. The chain has TRBV29-1 and TRBJ1-1; the D gene is possibly TRBD1 (6 bases). CDR1 SQVTM and CDR2 ANQGSEA come from the germline V gene. This CDR3 has 17 residues. The CDR3 reads CIVEESPGPGVNTEAFF. Here the CDR3 DNA reads TGCATCGTTGAAGAGTCACCGGGCCCAGGGGTGAACACTGAAGCTTTCTTT.

This sequence joins TRBV6-2 or TRBV6-3 and TRBJ2-5, with D possibly matching TRBD2 (6 bases). Trimming left V 0 bases short and J 5 bases short, with 10 bases between. In germline, CDR1 is MNHEY, CDR2 SVGEGT. The CDR3 has 14 amino acids. DNA of the CDR3: TGTGCCAGCAGTTACTCGGCGGGATGGGAGACCCAGTACTTC. Encoded protein: CASSYSAGWETQYF.

Ten or more counts support this clonotype. The chain employs TRBV20-1 and TRBJ2-2; 13 bases fit TRBD2. J lost 2 bases, V lost 1 base, and 4 bases had no gene match. Germline V CDR1 and CDR2: DFQATT, SNEGSKA (reference sequence). The CDR3 is made up of 17 amino acids. The CDR3 reads CSARVTSGGVNTGELFF. CDR3 nucleotides: TGCAGTGCTAGAGTCACTAGCGGGGGGGTTAACACCGGGGAGCTGTTTTTT.

This clonotype was seen repeatedly, ten times or more. The rearrangement joins TRBV6-1 to TRBJ2-2, with D perhaps TRBD1 (6 bases). Germline CDR1 MNHNS, CDR2 SASEGT. The V end was cut by 5 bases, the J end by 5 bases, with 18 bases between. There are 16 residues in the CDR3. The CDR3 loop reads CASSPSEGQMTGELFF. The CDR3 DNA reads as TGTGCCAGCAGTCCCTCCGAAGGACAGATGACCGGGGAGCTGTTTTTT.

The table lists this clonotype with a few counts. The gene calls are TRBV10-3 and TRBJ2-1; a weak D match, TRBD2 (5 bases). This CDR3 region has 13 residues. V was pared by 3 bases and J by 9 bases, with 12 bases between. Germline V gene data show CDR1 as ENHRY and CDR2 as SYGVKD. In nucleotides, the CDR3 is TGTGCCATCAGTGAAAGAGAGGGCGTTGAGCAGTTCTTC. Protein sequence: CAISEREGVEQFF.

Regarding this clonotype: A much larger clone lies one base from this, so it may be a read error. This CDR3 reads CASNVVGRPVETQYF. The CDR3 bases are TGTGCCAGCAACGTAGTCGGCAGGCCGGTGGAGACCCAGTACTTC. V usage is TRBV9 and J usage is TRBJ2-5; D unclear. From germline, CDR1 is SGDLS and CDR2 YYNGEE. The length of the CDR3 is 15 residues.

The chain uses TRBV11-3 and TRBJ2-7; 10 bases agree with TRBD1. CDR3 length: 14 amino acids. Germline V gene sequence: CDR1 SGHNT, CDR2 YENEEA. V gave up 1 base and J gave up 6 bases; unmatched junction bases: 3. The CDR3 is CASSLGTGGFEQYF. CDR3 in DNA: TGTGCCAGCAGCTTAGGGACAGGGGGATTCGAGCAGTACTTC.

This clonotype has only a few counts. This chain uses TRBV12-3 or TRBV12-4 with TRBJ2-1; D call uncertain. Trimming took 1 base from V and 6 from J, leaving 10 bases between them. The CDR3 has 14 residues. The CDR3 region is CASSLVNSPNEQFF. The CDR3, as DNA: TGTGCCAGCAGTTTAGTTAACAGCCCCAATGAGCAGTTCTTC.

Worth noting for this clonotype: Since a much larger clone is just one base distant, this may be a read error. V and J are TRBV7-2 and TRBJ2-7; tentative D call: TRBD2 (6 bases). V was shortened by 3 bases and J by 7 bases, with 19 bases between the two germline ends. Germline CDR1 is SGHTA and CDR2 is FQGNSA. The CDR3 has 15 residues. CDR3 amino acids: CASSFERVPGREQYF. CDR3 nucleotides: TGTGCCAGCAGCTTCGAGCGGGTGCCCGGTCGGGAGCAGTACTTC.

The chain uses TRBV4-3 and TRBJ2-2; TRBD2 matches at 15 bases. The CDR3 length is 20 residues. V shed 0 bases, J shed 5 bases, and the junction held 10 bases outside the gene matches. Germline CDR1 and CDR2: LGHNA and YSLEER. This CDR3 is CASSQDVRTSGRARTGELFF. CDR3 coding DNA: TGCGCCAGCAGCCAAGATGTAAGGACTAGCGGGAGGGCTAGGACCGGGGAGCTGTTTTTT.

The V call is TRBV5-1, the J call TRBJ2-1; tentative D call: TRBD1 (6 bases). CDR1 and CDR2 from the germline V gene are SGHRS and YFSETQ. The CDR3 consists of 15 residues. V dropped 3 bases and J dropped 0 bases, with 10 bases sitting between them. As DNA, the CDR3 is TGCGCCAGCAGCTACAGGGTTAGCTCCTACAATGAGCAGTTCTTC. Its protein is CASSYRVSSYNEQFF.

This clonotype was found a few times. The chain combines TRBV4-3 with TRBJ2-1, with 7 bases aligning to TRBD2. Germline CDR1 is LGHNA and CDR2 is YSLEER. The junction had 5 bases not matched to a gene; V was cut back by 0 bases and J by 0 bases. The CDR3 has 17 amino acids. Here the CDR3 reads CASSQDNRGSSYNEQFF. Written as DNA, the CDR3 is TGCGCCAGCAGCCAAGATAATCGCGGGAGCTCCTACAATGAGCAGTTCTTC.

This clonotype was seen at least ten times. This sequence joins TRBV7-2 and TRBJ1-1, with no clear D. The V gene's germline CDR1 is SGHTA and CDR2 FQGNSA. The germline V and J ends were trimmed by 1 base and 0 bases, with 6 bases remaining between them. The CDR3 consists of 14 residues. The CDR3 region is CASSLGHVNTEAFF. The CDR3 DNA sequence: TGTGCCAGCAGCTTAGGCCACGTGAACACTGAAGCTTTCTTT.

With respect to this clonotype: This clone may be a read error of a much larger clone one base away. The J gene is TRBJ2-2, the V gene TRBV20-1; no firm D call. This CDR3 has 14 residues. Germline V lookup: CDR1 DFQATT, CDR2 SNEGSKA (reference sequence). The CDR3 coding sequence is TGCAGTCCTAGTCCTCCCCAGGCTACCGGGGAGCTGTTTTTT. It encodes CSPSPPQATGELFF.

Comments on this clonotype: An end of the junction differs from the germline gene, which may be a read error. This rearrangement joins TRBV3-1 to TRBJ2-3, with 9 bases matching TRBD2. The CDR3 totals 15 residues. Germline assignment: CDR1 LGHDT and CDR2 YNNKEL (reference sequence). CDR3 residues: CATSPVAGGLDTQYF. The CDR3, as DNA: TGTGCCACCAGCCCTGTGGCGGGGGGGCTGGATACGCAGTATTTT.

The table lists this clonotype with many counts. CDR3 coding DNA: TGTGCCAGCAGTTTGGGGGGCCCTCACACTGAAGCTTTCTTT. The encoded protein is CASSLGGPHTEAFF. The V gene is TRBV12-3 or TRBV12-4, the J gene TRBJ1-1; possible D gene TRBD1, 6 bases. The CDR3 loop spans 14 amino acids. V was shortened by 3 bases and J by 3 bases, with 11 bases between the two germline ends.

Ten or more counts support this clonotype. The CDR3 is CASSLYGTHNEQYF. The CDR3 DNA is TGCGCCAGCAGCCTATACGGGACCCACAACGAGCAGTACTTC. The chain recombines TRBV5-1 with TRBJ2-7; D is possibly TRBD1 or TRBD2 (5 bases each). V was pared by 4 bases and J by 5 bases, with 16 bases between. The CDR3 contains 14 residues. CDR1 and CDR2 (germline): SGHRS, YFSETQ. Together with reference TRBV5-1 and TRBJ2-7, the CDR3 gives the full variable domain: KAGVTQTPRYLIKTRGQQVTLSCSPISGHRSVSWYQQTPGQGLQFLFEYFSETQRNKGNFPGRFSGRQFSNSRSEMNVSTLELGDSALYLCASSLYGTHNEQYFGPGTRLTVT.

The table lists this clonotype with many counts. This chain links TRBV27 with TRBJ2-7; D is perhaps TRBD1 (6 bases). The CDR3 runs 13 residues. The V gene's germline CDR1 is MNHEY and CDR2 SMNVEV (reference sequence). Trimming shortened V by 6 bases and J by 3 bases, and 12 bases separated the two germline ends. The CDR3 DNA sequence: TGTGCCAGCAGCAATCAGGGGATCTACGAGCAGTACTTC. It yields the protein CASSNQGIYEQYF.